The entry below describes one TCR beta chain. The data were obtained in a study of blood T cell repertoires in COVID-19. Trimming pared 6 bases from V and 9 bases from J, leaving 12 bases between. The CDR3 totals 11 residues. Participants were aged about 18 to 100 years, lived in around 22 US areas, and enrolled virtually. Recovery among Cohort 3 donors was established by two negative PCRs, clearance, or symptom resolution. The assay was immunoSEQ multiplex PCR, and TCRdb's table has in-frame clones only and misses some. Counted here are hundreds of thousands of clones, around 91% occurring once; the ten biggest clones make up approximately 9.4%.

This TCR derives from a woman aged 40 to 50 who had recovered from COVID-19. Material for sequencing was PBMCs or T cells enriched from blood (not recorded which). The V and J genes are TRBV12-3 or TRBV12-4 and TRBJ2-7; perhaps TRBD2 as D (7 bases). CDR3 protein: CASREGGVQYF. The CDR3 region has the DNA TGTGCCAGCAGAGAGGGGGGGGTGCAGTACTTC.